These 19 T cell receptor beta chains share one sample of origin, sequenced in a study of shared clonotypes between healthy human individuals. Here immunoSEQ multiplex PCR was the method, and the copy in TCRdb shows in-frame clones only, minus some. The table records about 2.3 million clones, more than 80% of them present only once. Specimen: naive CD4+ T cells from PBMCs. Regarding subset: CD45RA+ positively selected. The receptor source for this set is a young man in good health. Some clones in this sample may be carry-over from other donors' samples.

This clone is a singleton in its sample. The chain has TRBV6-1 and TRBJ2-7; D perhaps matches TRBD2 (6 bases). The V gene lost 6 bases and the J gene lost 2 bases, with 11 bases spanning the gap. In germline, CDR1 is MNHNS, CDR2 SASEGT. The CDR3 has 13 residues. Written as DNA, the CDR3 is TGTGCCAGCAGGTTGGGACTGACCTACGAGCAGTACTTC. It translates to CASRLGLTYEQYF.

This chain uses TRBV5-1 with TRBJ1-6; D is unresolved. CDR3 length: 16 residues. V dropped 0 bases and J dropped 0 bases, with 7 bases sitting between them. Germline CDR1 reads SGHRS; CDR2 reads YFSETQ. CDR3 nucleotides: TGCGCCAGCAGCTTGGGGGGAAGCTCCTATAATTCACCCCTCCACTTT. Protein product: CASSLGGSSYNSPLHF. Variable domain in full (rest from reference TRBV5-1 and TRBJ1-6): KAGVTQTPRYLIKTRGQQVTLSCSPISGHRSVSWYQQTPGQGLQFLFEYFSETQRNKGNFPGRFSGRQFSNSRSEMNVSTLELGDSALYLCASSLGGSSYNSPLHFGNGTRLTVT.

This clone was counted a single time. Different DNA sequences within this sample yield the same CDR3. This chain connects TRBV18 to TRBJ2-2; 11 bases match TRBD1. The CDR3 runs to 16 residues. Germline V gene lookup returns CDR1 KGHSH and CDR2 LQKENI. Germline trimming cut 3 bases from V and 3 bases from J; bases unmatched to any gene: 3. CDR3 sequence (DNA): TGTGCCAGCTCACCGCGGACAGGGGGCGACACCGGGGAGCTGTTTTTT. Its translation: CASSPRTGGDTGELFF.

The rearrangement uses TRBV6-1 and TRBJ1-1; D remains unclear. V was trimmed by 3 bases and J by 0 bases, leaving 11 bases between them. The CDR3 sequence is 15 residues long. CDR1 and CDR2 (germline): MNHNS, SASEGT. The CDR3 DNA reads TGTGCCAGCAGTGAGAGGGTACAGTTGAACACTGAAGCTTTCTTT. Protein: CASSERVQLNTEAFF.

In this sample, this clone turned up once. J is TRBJ1-2 and V is TRBV5-1; tentative D call: TRBD1 (6 bases). V gave up 4 bases and J gave up 2 bases, with 12 bases separating them. CDR3 size: 14 residues. Germline CDR1 and CDR2: SGHRS and YFSETQ. The CDR3 protein is CASSVTQGNYGYTF. The CDR3 nucleotides are TGCGCCAGCAGCGTCACGCAGGGGAACTATGGCTACACCTTC.

The V and J genes are TRBV19 and TRBJ2-3; 10 bases line up with TRBD2. Trimming took 5 bases from V and 2 from J; bases not matched to a gene: 7. CDR1 LNHDA and CDR2 SQIVND come from the germline V gene (reference sequence). The CDR3 runs 16 residues. The CDR3: CASSLRTSGSTDTQYF. The CDR3 bases are TGTGCCAGTAGTCTTCGGACTAGCGGCTCCACAGATACGCAGTATTTT. The full variable domain, with the rest looked up from reference TRBV19 and TRBJ2-3, is DGGITQSPKYLFRKEGQNVTLSCEQNLNHDAMYWYRQDPGQGLRLIYYSQIVNDFQKGDIAEGYSVSREKKESFPLTVTSAQKNPTAFYLCASSLRTSGSTDTQYFGPGTRLTVL.

The CDR3 DNA reads as TGTGCCACCAGCAAAGACACCTATGGCTACACCTTC. It codes for CATSKDTYGYTF. V gene TRBV15 combines with J gene TRBJ1-2; D unclear. This CDR3 has 12 amino acids. V was trimmed by 4 bases and J by 4 bases, leaving 7 bases between them. CDR1 and CDR2 from the germline V gene are LNHNV and YYDKDF (reference sequence).

V and J are TRBV9 and TRBJ2-1; maybe TRBD2 (6 bases). Germline CDR1 SGDLS, CDR2 YYNGEE. The CDR3 runs 16 residues. V lost 0 bases and J lost 4, with 14 bases in between. The chain's CDR3 is CASSVEESRDYNEQFF. CDR3 sequence (DNA): TGTGCCAGCAGCGTAGAGGAGTCGCGGGATTACAATGAGCAGTTCTTC.

The J gene is TRBJ2-5, the V gene TRBV7-6; D call uncertain. CDR1 and CDR2 (germline): SGHVS, FNYEAQ. Trimming removed 1 base from V and 3 bases from J, with 6 bases in between. The CDR3 contains 13 residues. CDR3 sequence (DNA): TGTGCCAGCAGCTTAGGTTCCAAAGAGACCCAGTACTTC. It translates to CASSLGSKETQYF.

Concerning this clone: Within the sample, other DNA sequences also encode this same CDR3. The V gene is TRBV18, the J gene TRBJ2-1; 10 bases map to TRBD2. The CDR3 is 15 residues long. After removal of 2 bases from V and 5 bases from J, the junction contained 3 bases not matched to a gene. From germline, CDR1 is KGHSH and CDR2 LQKENI. The CDR3 here is CASSPSSGRDNEQFF. CDR3 bases: TGTGCCAGCTCACCATCCAGCGGGAGGGACAATGAGCAGTTCTTC.

The genes are TRBV6-1 and TRBJ2-5, with 9 bases fitting TRBD1. The germline V gene has CDR1 MNHNS and CDR2 SASEGT. The CDR3 length is 14 residues. V shed 4 bases, J shed 4 bases, and the junction held 4 bases outside the gene matches. Here the CDR3 reads CASSAGTGRETQYF. CDR3 bases: TGTGCCAGCAGTGCCGGGACAGGGCGAGAGACCCAGTACTTC.

In DNA, the CDR3 is TGTGCCAGCAGCTTAGAGCTGAACACCGGGGAGCTGTTTTTT. Its protein product is CASSLELNTGELFF. The V gene is TRBV7-9, the J gene TRBJ2-2, with D hard to call. This CDR3 comprises 14 residues. Trimming stripped 1 base from V and 1 base from J, with 4 bases between. Per germline, CDR1 SEHNR and CDR2 FQNEAQ (reference sequence).

The V and J genes are TRBV5-1 and TRBJ2-1, with TRBD2 matching over 13 bases. Germline V gives CDR1 SGHRS, CDR2 YFSETQ. This CDR3 has 16 amino acids. V shed 4 bases, J shed 8 bases, and the junction held 9 bases outside the gene matches. CDR3 bases: TGCGCCAGCAGCGCAAAACTAGCGGGAGGGATTGATGAGCAGTTCTTC. It codes for CASSAKLAGGIDEQFF.

This chain uses TRBV7-2 with TRBJ1-2; no firm D call. This CDR3 comprises 11 residues. Germline V gene sequence: CDR1 SGHTA, CDR2 FQGNSA. V dropped 5 bases and J dropped 8 bases, with 9 bases sitting between them. CDR3 sequence reads: CASSVIGGYTF. For the CDR3, the DNA is TGTGCCAGCAGCGTTATCGGGGGCTACACCTTC.

The chain is built from TRBV7-2 and TRBJ1-2, with TRBD1 identical over 9 bases. Germline V gene data show CDR1 as SGHTA and CDR2 as FQGNSA. The CDR3 runs to 15 residues. After removal of 3 bases from V and 7 bases from J, the junction contained 9 bases not matched to a gene. CDR3 sequence: CASSFAQGAVAGYTF. DNA of the CDR3: TGTGCCAGCAGCTTTGCACAGGGGGCGGTAGCTGGCTACACCTTC.

This chain uses TRBV29-1 with TRBJ2-5; tentative D call: TRBD1 (6 bases). Deletions cut 2 bases from V and 2 bases from J, with 12 bases between. The CDR3 extends over 14 amino acids. Germline CDR1 and CDR2: SQVTM and ANQGSEA. In DNA, the CDR3 is TGCAGCGTTGAACCGCACAGGGCGCAAGAGACCCAGTACTTC. Amino acid sequence: CSVEPHRAQETQYF.

The chain is built from TRBV7-7 and TRBJ2-7; 11 nucleotides align to TRBD1. V shed 3 bases, J shed 5 bases, and the junction held 12 bases outside the gene matches. Germline CDR1 reads SSHAT; CDR2 reads FNYEAQ (reference sequence). This CDR3 region has 17 residues. Here the CDR3 DNA reads TGTGCCAGCAGCTTGGACAGGGGGCGAATCCCTTACGACGAGCAGTACTTC. Protein sequence: CASSLDRGRIPYDEQYF.

The V gene is TRBV7-8, the J gene TRBJ1-3; 9 nucleotides line up with TRBD1. This CDR3 is built from 17 residues. CDR1 and CDR2 (germline): SGHVS, FQNEAQ. V lost 2 bases, J lost 3 bases, and 8 bases stayed unmatched. CDR3 DNA: TGTGCCAGCAGCTTAAAGAACCAGGGACAGGGTGGAAACACCATATATTTT. Encoded protein: CASSLKNQGQGGNTIYF.

The chain recombines TRBV5-1 with TRBJ1-6, with a weak D call TRBD1 (5 bases). V was pared by 5 bases and J by 9 bases, with 15 bases between. Per germline, CDR1 SGHRS and CDR2 YFSETQ. CDR3 length equals 14 residues. CDR3 sequence: CASSSGPGGSPLHF. For the CDR3, the DNA is TGCGCCAGCAGTTCCGGTCCCGGGGGTTCACCCCTCCACTTT. Full variable domain (remainder filled in from reference TRBV5-1 and TRBJ1-6): KAGVTQTPRYLIKTRGQQVTLSCSPISGHRSVSWYQQTPGQGLQFLFEYFSETQRNKGNFPGRFSGRQFSNSRSEMNVSTLELGDSALYLCASSSGPGGSPLHFGNGTRLTVT.